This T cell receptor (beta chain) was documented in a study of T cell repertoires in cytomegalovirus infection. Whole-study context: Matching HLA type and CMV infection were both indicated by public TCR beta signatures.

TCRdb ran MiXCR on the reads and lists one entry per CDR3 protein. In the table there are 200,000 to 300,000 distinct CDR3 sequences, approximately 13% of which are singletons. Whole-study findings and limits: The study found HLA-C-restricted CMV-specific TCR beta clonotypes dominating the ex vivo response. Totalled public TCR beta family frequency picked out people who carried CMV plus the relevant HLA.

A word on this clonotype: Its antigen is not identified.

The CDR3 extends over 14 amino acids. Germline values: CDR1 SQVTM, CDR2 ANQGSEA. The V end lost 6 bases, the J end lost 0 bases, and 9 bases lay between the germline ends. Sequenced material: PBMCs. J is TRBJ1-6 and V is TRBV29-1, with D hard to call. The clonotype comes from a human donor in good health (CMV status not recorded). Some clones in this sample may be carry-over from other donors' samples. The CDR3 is CSVRFSSYNSPLHF. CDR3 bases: TGCAGCGTCCGGTTCAGCTCCTATAATTCACCCCTCCACTTT.